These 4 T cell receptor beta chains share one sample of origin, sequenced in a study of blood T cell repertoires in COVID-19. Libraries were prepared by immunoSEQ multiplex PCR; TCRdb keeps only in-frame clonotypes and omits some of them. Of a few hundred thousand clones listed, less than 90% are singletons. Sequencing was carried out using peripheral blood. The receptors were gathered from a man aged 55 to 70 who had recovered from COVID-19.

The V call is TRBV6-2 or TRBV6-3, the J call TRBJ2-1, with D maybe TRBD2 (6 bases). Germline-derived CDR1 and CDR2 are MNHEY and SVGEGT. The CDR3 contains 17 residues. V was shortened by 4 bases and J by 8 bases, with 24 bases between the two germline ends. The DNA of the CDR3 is TGTGCCAGCAGTTCCCCCCGTTCCGGACTAAGGGTGGATGAGCAGTTCTTC. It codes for CASSSPRSGLRVDEQFF.

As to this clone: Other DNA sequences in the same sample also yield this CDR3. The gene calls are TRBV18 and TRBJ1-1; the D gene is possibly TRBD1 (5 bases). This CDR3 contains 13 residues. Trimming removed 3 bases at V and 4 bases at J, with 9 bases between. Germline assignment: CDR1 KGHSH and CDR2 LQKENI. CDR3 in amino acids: CASSPLGGTEAFF. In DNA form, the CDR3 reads TGTGCCAGCTCACCCCTCGGGGGCACTGAAGCTTTCTTT.

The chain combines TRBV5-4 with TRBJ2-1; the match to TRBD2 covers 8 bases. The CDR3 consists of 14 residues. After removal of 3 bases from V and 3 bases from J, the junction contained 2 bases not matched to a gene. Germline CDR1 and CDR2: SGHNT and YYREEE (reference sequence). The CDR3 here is CASSSGGDYNEQFF. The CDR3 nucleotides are TGTGCCAGCAGCTCGGGGGGGGACTACAATGAGCAGTTCTTC.

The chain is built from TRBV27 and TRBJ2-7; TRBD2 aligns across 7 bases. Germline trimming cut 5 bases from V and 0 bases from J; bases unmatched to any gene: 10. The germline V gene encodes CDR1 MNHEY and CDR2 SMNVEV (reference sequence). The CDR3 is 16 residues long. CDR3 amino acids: CASSPWGRGFSYEQYF. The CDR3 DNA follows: TGTGCCAGCAGTCCCTGGGGGAGGGGCTTCTCCTACGAGCAGTACTTC.